These T cell receptor beta chains were read from a single sample in a study of STAT3 mutations in large granular lymphocyte leukemia. Using immunoSEQ multiplex PCR, the repertoire was profiled, and TCRdb retains in-frame clones only, with some absent. The sample records over 30,000 clones, roughly 84% being singletons. Sequencing input: PBMCs. The receptor set was obtained from a human donor with T large granular lymphocyte leukemia. Some clones in this sample may be carry-over from other donors' samples. Each CDR3 is given with its conserved first and last residue. Each record gives: D gene, J gene, V gene, clone size, CDR3 DNA, CDR3 protein. The D gene is left open where the match is weak. Not every row has a clone size; where given, it reads once, few, many or a size class.

. TRBJ1-6 TRBV5-1 once TGCGCCAGCAGCACCCAAGGGGACACCTATAATTCACCCCTCCACTTT CASSTQGDTYNSPLHF
. TRBJ1-6 TRBV6-6 . TGTGCCAGCAGTTTCGAGGGGGGCCTGAACTCACCCCTCCACTTT CASSFEGGLNSPLHF
TRBD1 TRBJ1-1 TRBV5-4 . TGTGCCAGCACCGAATCAGCTACAGGGGACCCTGAAGCTTTCTTT CASTESATGDPEAFF
TRBD2 TRBJ2-7 TRBV27 . TGTGCCAGCAGTTTCGGTGGGACTAGCTTCTACGAGCAGTACTTC CASSFGGTSFYEQYF
. TRBJ1-5 TRBV11-2 . TGTGCCAGCAGCTTAGGGGACTATAGCAATCAGCCCCAGCATTTT CASSLGDYSNQPQHF
TRBD1 TRBJ1-2 TRBV14 . TGTGCCAGCAGCCAAGTAAGGGACAGGTCCTTCTTC CASSQVRDRSFF
. TRBJ1-1 TRBV7-7 . TGTGCCAGCAGCTTTAGCAGGAACACTGAAGCTTTCTTT CASSFSRNTEAFF
. TRBJ2-1 TRBV4-1 . TGCGCCAGCAGCCAAGGGCCCGGGGGAAATGAGCAGTTCTTC CASSQGPGGNEQFF
TRBD2 TRBJ2-2 TRBV19 . TGTGCCAGTAGTATCCCCCTAGCGGGGGGTAACACCGGGGAGCTGTTTTTT CASSIPLAGGNTGELFF
TRBD1 TRBJ1-6 TRBV5-1 . TGCGCCAGCAGTTCCGGACAGGGAAATTCACCCCTCCACTTT CASSSGQGNSPLHF
. TRBJ1-3 TRBV7-9 once TGTGCCAGCAGCATATCAGGGACATACCCTCGAAACACCATATATTTT CASSISGTYPRNTIYF
. TRBJ1-4 TRBV9 . TGTGCCAGCAGCGCCTCAGGGGCCAGCAATGAAAAACTGTTTTTT CASSASGASNEKLFF
. TRBJ2-5 TRBV29-1 . TGCAGCGTCCTGATGGCCAGTTTCGGGACCCAGTACTTC CSVLMASFGTQYF
. TRBJ1-4 TRBV6-1 once TGTGCCAGCTGGGCGGGCGATGAAAAACTGTTTTTT CASWAGDEKLFF
. TRBJ1-5 TRBV9 . TGTGCCAGCAGCGTAGCGGGTCTCCTAGGTCAGCCCCAGCATTTT CASSVAGLLGQPQHF
. TRBJ2-1 TRBV5-4 . TGTGCCAGCAGCTTGCGTTCAAGGAGCTCCTACAATGAGCAGTTCTTC CASSLRSRSSYNEQFF
. TRBJ2-4 TRBV19 . TGTGCCAGTAGTAGGAGTCAGGGGAACATTCAGTACTTC CASSRSQGNIQYF
TRBD1 TRBJ2-7 TRBV7-2 once TGTGCCAGCAGCCGGGACAGGGGTTTGCACGAGCAGTACTTC CASSRDRGLHEQYF
. TRBJ1-1 TRBV7-9 . TGTGCCAGCAGCTTAGTACAGCTTGAAGCTTTCTTT CASSLVQLEAFF
. TRBJ2-3 TRBV13 . TGTGCCAGCAGCTTAGTTACCGGGGCTGATACGCAGTATTTT CASSLVTGADTQYF
. TRBJ1-4 TRBV15 . TGTGCCACCAGCACTCAGACAACTAATGAAAAACTGTTTTTT CATSTQTTNEKLFF
TRBD1 TRBJ1-2 TRBV6-5 . TGTGCCAGCAGCAACCAGGGGGGGGGAGAAGGCTACACCTTC CASSNQGGGEGYTF
. TRBJ2-3 TRBV14 once TGTGCCAGCAGCCAAGGGCAGGCGGGCCCCACAGATACGCAGTATTTT CASSQGQAGPTDTQYF
TRBD1 TRBJ1-4 TRBV18 . TGTGCCAGCTCACCACCTCCCTCCCGGGACAGGCGTTGGAATGAAAAACTGTTTTTT CASSPPPSRDRRWNEKLFF
. TRBJ1-5 TRBV6-5 . TGTGCCAGCAGTTACCGAGTCAATCAGCCCCAGCATTTT CASSYRVNQPQHF
TRBD2 TRBJ2-7 TRBV7-2 few TGTGCCAGCAGCCCGCCGGGACTAGCGGGGGGCCTTCACGAGCAGTACTTC CASSPPGLAGGLHEQYF